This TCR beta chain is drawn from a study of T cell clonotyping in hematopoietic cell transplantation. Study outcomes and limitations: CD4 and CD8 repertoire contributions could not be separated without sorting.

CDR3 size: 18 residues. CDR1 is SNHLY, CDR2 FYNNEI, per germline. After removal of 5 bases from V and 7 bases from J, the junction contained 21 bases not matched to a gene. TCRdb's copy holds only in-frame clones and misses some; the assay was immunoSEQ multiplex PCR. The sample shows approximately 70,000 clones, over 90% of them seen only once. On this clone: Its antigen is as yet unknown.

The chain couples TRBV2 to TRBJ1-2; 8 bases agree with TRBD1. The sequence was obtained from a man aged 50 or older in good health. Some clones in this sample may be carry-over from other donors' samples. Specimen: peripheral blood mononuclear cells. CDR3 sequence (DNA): TGTGCCAGCAGTAGCCCCCCAGGGGGCACGGCCCTGTGGGCTGGCTACACCTTC. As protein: CASSSPPGGTALWAGYTF. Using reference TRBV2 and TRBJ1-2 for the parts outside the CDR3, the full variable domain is EPEVTQTPSHQVTQMGQEVILRCVPISNHLYFYWYRQILGQKVEFLVSFYNNEISEKSEIFDDQFSVERPDGSNFTLKIRSTKLEDSAMYFCASSSPPGGTALWAGYTFGSGTRLTVV.